A single sample gave rise to the 31 T cell receptor beta chains below, sequenced in a study of cytomegalovirus exposure and HLA in healthy donors. TCRdb keeps only in-frame clones here, not all; method: immunoSEQ multiplex PCR. The sample contains tens of thousands of clones, 85% to 95% of which appear only once. The specimen sequenced was PBMCs. The receptors stem from a man younger than 35 in good health and CMV-seronegative.

This clone has just a few counts. The V and J genes are TRBV4-2 and TRBJ2-1; 12 bases map to TRBD2. Trimming at V came to 11 bases and at J to 9 bases, leaving 5 bases not matched to a gene. The CDR3 has 12 residues. Germline assignment: CDR1 LGHNA and CDR2 YNFKEQ. The CDR3 DNA is TGTGCCGCACTAGCGGGGGGTGGTGAGCAGTTCTTC. It codes for CAALAGGGEQFF.

The chain employs TRBV5-1 and TRBJ1-2, with 7 bases fitting TRBD1. CDR1 SGHRS and CDR2 YFSETQ come from the germline V gene. The CDR3 loop spans 14 amino acids. The V gene end was trimmed by 3 bases and the J gene end by 0 bases; junction bases not matched to a gene: 2. CDR3 loop: CASSWDSPNYGYTF. Written as DNA, the CDR3 is TGCGCCAGCAGCTGGGACAGCCCTAACTATGGCTACACCTTC.

This chain joins TRBV9 and TRBJ2-7; 9 bases map to TRBD1. The length of the CDR3 is 16 residues. The junction had 9 bases not matched to a gene; V was cut back by 4 bases and J by 1 base. Germline loops: CDR1 SGDLS, CDR2 YYNGEE. CDR3 protein: CASSTNPDRGSYEQYF. CDR3 DNA: TGTGCCAGCAGCACTAATCCGGACAGGGGATCCTACGAGCAGTACTTC.

The count of this clone is one. The J gene is TRBJ2-7, the V gene TRBV29-1; the match to TRBD2 covers 7 bases. V dropped 7 bases and J dropped 6; count of bases not matched to a gene: 12. The CDR3 has 13 residues. Germline V gives CDR1 SQVTM, CDR2 ANQGSEA. In DNA form, the CDR3 reads TGCAGCGCCGCGGGACTACCCGGGGCCGAGCAGTACTTC. This gives the protein CSAAGLPGAEQYF.

This clone was recorded once. The rearrangement joins TRBV2 to TRBJ1-1, with D tentatively TRBD1 (6 bases). This CDR3 region has 14 residues. The V end was cut by 6 bases, the J end by 1 base, with 12 bases between. Germline CDR1 and CDR2: SNHLY and FYNNEI. The CDR3 reads CASRGGWGNTEAFF. CDR3 DNA sequence: TGTGCCAGCAGAGGGGGATGGGGGAACACTGAAGCTTTCTTT.

The rearrangement joins TRBV29-1 to TRBJ2-3; 7 nucleotides agree with TRBD2. The CDR3 is made up of 14 amino acids. Germline assignment: CDR1 SQVTM and CDR2 ANQGSEA. The CDR3 DNA sequence: TGCATCGCCGAATTTGGCGGGAGCGGGGTTACGCAGTATTTT. It yields the protein CIAEFGGSGVTQYF.

This clone was found a few times. The chain uses TRBV6-5 and TRBJ2-7; the match to TRBD1 covers 9 bases. V was clipped by 4 bases and J by 4 bases; unmatched bases: 5. Per the germline V gene, CDR1 is MNHEY and CDR2 is SVGAGI. This CDR3 has 14 amino acids. The CDR3 region is CASSLGTGSYEQYF. CDR3 sequence (DNA): TGTGCCAGCAGTTTAGGGACAGGGAGTTACGAGCAGTACTTC.

This sequence joins TRBV27 and TRBJ2-1; 14 positions agree with TRBD2. CDR1 and CDR2 from the germline V gene are MNHEY and SMNVEV (reference sequence). This CDR3 contains 22 residues. V shed 2 bases, J shed 2 bases, and the junction held 17 bases outside the gene matches. The CDR3 bases are TGTGCCAGCAGTTTAACCCCGCCCCACGGGACTAGCGGGAGCCGCGCCTACAATGAGCAGTTCTTC. Encoded protein: CASSLTPPHGTSGSRAYNEQFF.

The rearrangement links TRBV13 to TRBJ2-3; no firm D call. CDR1 PRHDT and CDR2 FYEKMQ come from the germline V gene (reference sequence). The CDR3 runs to 13 residues. The V gene lost 4 bases and the J gene lost 6 bases, with 11 bases spanning the gap. The CDR3 protein is CASSSTGGDTQYF. CDR3 coding DNA: TGTGCCAGCAGCTCGACTGGTGGCGATACGCAGTATTTT.

The chain joins TRBV9 to TRBJ1-1; D is possibly TRBD1 (5 bases). V was trimmed by 3 bases and J by 5 bases, leaving 17 bases between them. This CDR3 has 15 amino acids. Germline CDR1 reads SGDLS; CDR2 reads YYNGEE. In DNA, the CDR3 is TGTGCCAGCAGCGCCGGGGTAGTCCGGGGGACTGAAGCTTTCTTT. Amino acid sequence: CASSAGVVRGTEAFF.

The CDR3 DNA reads TGCGCCAGCAGCGTTTCGGCGGAACGAGGGACTGAAGCTTTCTTT. This sequence encodes CASSVSAERGTEAFF. This chain joins TRBV5-1 and TRBJ1-1; D uncertain. The CDR3 has 15 amino acids. Germline CDR1 is SGHRS and CDR2 is YFSETQ. Trimming shortened V by 4 bases and J by 5 bases, and 18 bases separated the two germline ends.

The gene calls are TRBV21-1 and TRBJ1-5; the DNA was not used to check the table's D call, TRBD1. TRBV21-1 is designated a pseudogene. This CDR3 has 15 amino acids. In nucleotides, the CDR3 is TGTGCCAGCAGCTTCCGACAGGGGCGCAATCAGCCCCAGCATTTT. It translates to CASSFRQGRNQPQHF.

The CDR3 is CASSQGLGTSDTPLHF. The CDR3 DNA reads as TGCGCCAGCAGCCAAGGACTTGGGACAAGTGATACGCCCCTCCACTTT. The chain joins TRBV4-1 to TRBJ1-6; TRBD1 might be the D (6 bases). CDR3 length: 16 amino acids. Germline CDR1 MGHRA, CDR2 YSYEKL. Trimming cost V 1 base and J 13 bases, with 20 bases left between them.

The V call is TRBV10-3, the J call TRBJ2-1, with 14 bases fitting TRBD2. The V gene end was trimmed by 10 bases and the J gene end by 8 bases; junction bases not matched to a gene: 7. CDR1 and CDR2 from the germline V gene are ENHRY and SYGVKD. The CDR3 is 14 residues long. CDR3 amino acids: CASNRLAGGYEQFF. Written as DNA, the CDR3 is TGTGCCAGTAACAGACTAGCGGGAGGGTATGAGCAGTTCTTC.

The V gene is TRBV14, the J gene TRBJ1-2; D is possibly TRBD1 (5 bases). Between the trimmed V and J ends, which lost 3 bases and 3 bases, there was a span of 14 bases. This CDR3 is 15 amino acids long. CDR1 is SGHDN, CDR2 FVKESK, per germline. The CDR3 DNA is TGTGCCAGCAGCCAGATACAAGGGGTTGACTATGGCTACACCTTC. The encoded protein is CASSQIQGVDYGYTF. The complete variable domain, with remaining parts taken from reference TRBV14 and TRBJ1-2, reads EAGVTQFPSHSVIEKGQTVTLRCDPISGHDNLYWYRRVMGKEIKFLLHFVKESKQDESGMPNNRFLAERTGGTYSTLKVQPAELEDSGVYFCASSQIQGVDYGYTFGSGTRLTVV.

V is TRBV11-3 and J is TRBJ2-7, with 8 bases matching TRBD1. The CDR3 is 14 residues long. The germline V gene has CDR1 SGHNT and CDR2 YENEEA. Trimming removed 5 bases from V and 2 bases from J; junction bases left unmatched: 5. The CDR3 spells CASSRWTGTYEQYF. As DNA, the CDR3 is TGTGCCAGCAGCCGCTGGACAGGGACCTACGAGCAGTACTTC.

This clone was seen a few times. The rearrangement joins TRBV6-1 to TRBJ1-2; D not certain. In germline, CDR1 is MNHNS, CDR2 SASEGT. The CDR3 is made up of 11 amino acids. The V end lost 10 bases, the J end lost 4 bases, and 10 bases lay between the germline ends. CDR3 coding DNA: TGTGCCACCTTTGGACTCTATGGCTACACCTTC. It encodes CATFGLYGYTF.

The CDR3 reads CASSALGRTNKETQYF. As DNA, the CDR3 is TGTGCCAGCAGCGCCCTAGGACGGACAAACAAAGAGACCCAGTACTTC. The chain uses TRBV21-1 and TRBJ2-5; the DNA was not compared with TRBD1, the D call given in the table. TRBV21-1 is listed as a pseudogene. This CDR3 has 16 amino acids.

The gene calls are TRBV27 and TRBJ1-5; no reliable D call. Germline CDR1 MNHEY, CDR2 SMNVEV (reference sequence). This CDR3 has 13 residues. V was shortened by 5 bases and J by 0 bases, with 5 bases between the two germline ends. CDR3 nucleotides: TGTGCCAGCAGTCATCATAGCAATCAGCCCCAGCATTTT. This encodes CASSHHSNQPQHF.

The chain has TRBV7-9 and TRBJ1-2; TRBD1 matches at 8 bases. Germline CDR1 SEHNR, CDR2 FQNEAQ (reference sequence). V shed 3 bases, J shed 1 base, and the junction held 7 bases outside the gene matches. CDR3 size: 16 residues. CDR3 bases: TGTGCCAGCAGCTTGACAGGGGAACCGATTAACTATGGCTACACCTTC. Its protein is CASSLTGEPINYGYTF.

The rearrangement uses TRBV7-9 and TRBJ2-1; D may be TRBD2 (5 bases). The CDR3 is 12 amino acids. Trimming pared 1 base from V and 8 bases from J, leaving 6 bases between. The germline V gene has CDR1 SEHNR and CDR2 FQNEAQ (reference sequence). The CDR3 loop is CASSLVGDEQFF. CDR3 coding DNA: TGTGCCAGCAGCTTAGTCGGGGATGAGCAGTTCTTC.

The CDR3, as DNA: TGTGCCTGGAGGGCAGGGTTTCTTCGGTACAATGAGCAGTTCTTC. It codes for CAWRAGFLRYNEQFF. The chain is built from TRBV30 and TRBJ2-1, with a tentative D call TRBD1 (5 bases). V lost 3 bases, J lost 4 bases, and 16 bases lay in between. Germline V gene lookup returns CDR1 GTSNPN and CDR2 SVGIG (reference sequence). The CDR3 contains 15 residues.

The J gene is TRBJ1-1, the V gene TRBV7-9; 8 bases are a match to TRBD1. The CDR3 is 16 amino acids. V dropped 4 bases and J dropped 3; count of bases not matched to a gene: 10. Germline CDR1 and CDR2: SEHNR and FQNEAQ (reference sequence). In DNA, the CDR3 is TGTGCCAGCAGCTCTCCGTCCGGGACAGGCGACACTGAAGCTTTCTTT. Encoded protein: CASSSPSGTGDTEAFF.

The genes are TRBV6-6 and TRBJ2-7; tentatively, D is TRBD1 (5 bases). V lost 3 bases and J lost 8, with 11 bases in between. There are 12 residues in the CDR3. Germline V gene sequence: CDR1 MNHNY, CDR2 SVGAGI (reference sequence). For the CDR3, the DNA is TGTGCCAGCAGTTATCAGGGCGTGCAGCAGTACTTC. Its translation is CASSYQGVQQYF.

This chain joins TRBV2 and TRBJ2-7, with 7 bases that match TRBD1. The CDR3 consists of 19 residues. The V gene's germline CDR1 is SNHLY and CDR2 FYNNEI. Unmatched junction bases numbered 20, after V lost 6 bases and J lost 0 bases. CDR3 sequence: CASRPSLLRPGQNSYEQYF. CDR3 in DNA: TGTGCCAGCAGACCGTCCCTCCTAAGACCGGGACAGAACTCCTACGAGCAGTACTTC.

This rearrangement joins TRBV27 to TRBJ2-7; no reliable D call. Germline assignment: CDR1 MNHEY and CDR2 SMNVEV (reference sequence). The CDR3 has 12 amino acids. V was cut by 2 bases and J by 6 bases, with 8 bases left in between. This CDR3 is CASSLNPLEQYF. The DNA for the CDR3 is TGTGCCAGCAGTTTAAATCCCCTCGAGCAGTACTTC.

V gene TRBV19 combines with J gene TRBJ2-7, with D possibly being TRBD2 (5 bases). Trimming pared 6 bases from V and 1 base from J, leaving 10 bases between. The germline CDR1 and CDR2 sequences are LNHDA and SQIVND (reference sequence). This CDR3 region has 13 residues. The CDR3 spells CASSYGLSYEQYF. In DNA form, the CDR3 reads TGTGCCAGTAGCTATGGACTTTCCTACGAGCAGTACTTC.

The chain joins TRBV29-1 to TRBJ1-1, with 11 bases aligning to TRBD1. This CDR3 region has 15 residues. Germline V gene data show CDR1 as SQVTM and CDR2 as ANQGSEA. V was clipped by 2 bases and J by 4 bases; unmatched bases: 6. DNA of the CDR3: TGCAGCGTTGAAAATCCGGGACAGGGGGTCACTGAAGCTTTCTTT. Protein sequence: CSVENPGQGVTEAFF.

This chain connects TRBV10-2 to TRBJ1-5, with 8 nucleotides matching TRBD1. Germline lookup yields CDR1 WSHSY and CDR2 SAAADI. This CDR3 spans 14 amino acids. V shed 6 bases, J shed 3 bases, and the junction held 4 bases outside the gene matches. This chain's CDR3 is CASRRTGFNQPQHF. The CDR3 region has the DNA TGCGCCAGCAGGAGGACAGGGTTCAATCAGCCCCAGCATTTT.

The rearrangement uses TRBV18 and TRBJ2-1; no definite D call. Trimming removed 2 bases at V and 0 bases at J, with 5 bases between. Per the germline V gene, CDR1 is KGHSH and CDR2 is LQKENI. The CDR3 is 14 amino acids. The CDR3 bases are TGTGCCAGCTCACCAGGCCTCTCCTACAATGAGCAGTTCTTC. Amino acids: CASSPGLSYNEQFF. The whole variable domain, filled in from reference TRBV18 and TRBJ2-1, reads NAGVMQNPRHLVRRRGQEARLRCSPMKGHSHVYWYRQLPEEGLKFMVYLQKENIIDESGMPKERFSAEFPKEGPSILRIQQVVRGDSAAYFCASSPGLSYNEQFFGPGTRLTVL.

V is TRBV5-1 and J is TRBJ2-5, with 12 bases fitting TRBD2. Looked up from germline, CDR1 is SGHRS and CDR2 is YFSETQ. The CDR3 runs 17 residues. V was pared by 4 bases and J by 4 bases, with 11 bases of the junction left unmatched. CDR3 amino acids: CASSLLAGGPEGETQYF. Written as DNA, the CDR3 is TGCGCCAGCAGCCTTCTAGCGGGGGGGCCGGAGGGAGAGACCCAGTACTTC. The whole variable domain, filled in from reference TRBV5-1 and TRBJ2-5, reads KAGVTQTPRYLIKTRGQQVTLSCSPISGHRSVSWYQQTPGQGLQFLFEYFSETQRNKGNFPGRFSGRQFSNSRSEMNVSTLELGDSALYLCASSLLAGGPEGETQYFGPGTRLLVL.